The 10 T cell receptor beta chains reported below all come from one sample, sequenced in a study of cytomegalovirus exposure and HLA in healthy donors. The PCR ran on 60 Vbeta and 13 Jbeta primers. Assay used: immunoSEQ multiplex PCR; TCRdb lists only in-frame clones, some missing. The sample has 110,000 to 150,000 clones. Sequences were obtained from PBMCs. The receptor set was obtained from a man aged 40-55 years in good health and CMV-seronegative.

The V and J genes are TRBV6-1 and TRBJ2-5; D is possibly TRBD1 (7 bases). V lost 2 bases and J 5 bases, leaving 15 bases between the germline ends. CDR3 size: 15 residues. CDR1 is MNHNS, CDR2 SASEGT, per germline. CDR3 bases: TGTGCCAGCAGTGAATTTGGCAGGGGGAGGGAGACCCAGTACTTC. It translates to CASSEFGRGRETQYF.

The chain is built from TRBV7-3 and TRBJ2-2; 8 bases align to TRBD2. The germline V gene has CDR1 SGHTA and CDR2 FQGTGA. The CDR3 is 15 residues long. V lost 4 bases to trimming and J lost 2 bases; unmatched junction nucleotides: 3. In nucleotides, the CDR3 is TGTGCCAGCAGCTCCGGACTAGCTAACACCGGGGAGCTGTTTTTT. This sequence encodes CASSSGLANTGELFF.

The V and J genes are TRBV29-1 and TRBJ1-1; perhaps TRBD1 as D (6 bases). The CDR3 loop spans 17 amino acids. V lost 5 bases, J lost 7 bases, and 29 bases lay in between. Germline values: CDR1 SQVTM, CDR2 ANQGSEA. CDR3 loop: CSVRGLLAKKQGIEAFF. In DNA form, the CDR3 reads TGCAGCGTTCGAGGGTTGTTGGCCAAGAAACAGGGAATTGAAGCTTTCTTT.

This chain uses TRBV7-2 with TRBJ1-5, with 7 positions matching TRBD1. The CDR3 is 13 residues long. The germline gives CDR1 SGHTA, CDR2 FQGNSA. Losses at the gene ends were 6 bases for V and 3 bases for J; bases not matched to a gene: 2. CDR3 in DNA: TGTGCCAGCAGGGGACAGCCCAATCAGCCCCAGCATTTT. Translated, it gives CASRGQPNQPQHF.

The rearrangement joins TRBV4-3 to TRBJ1-4; 12 bases map to TRBD1. Losses at the gene ends were 4 bases for V and 3 bases for J; bases not matched to a gene: 9. This CDR3 has 18 amino acids. Germline V gene data show CDR1 as LGHNA and CDR2 as YSLEER. In DNA form, the CDR3 reads TGCGCCAGCAGCCCAGGGACAGGGGGCTTCGAGGCTAATGAAAAACTGTTTTTT. Translation: CASSPGTGGFEANEKLFF.

The chain couples TRBV19 to TRBJ2-1; a weak D match, TRBD2 (7 bases). V shed 2 bases and J shed 8 bases, with 25 bases lying between them. The CDR3 is made up of 18 amino acids. The V gene's germline CDR1 is LNHDA and CDR2 SQIVND (reference sequence). The CDR3 DNA reads as TGTGCCAGTAGTATATTCGGAGAATACCCGGGGGGCCGCGATGAGCAGTTCTTC. As protein: CASSIFGEYPGGRDEQFF.

This chain connects TRBV19 to TRBJ2-1; D is ambiguous. The CDR3 is 12 residues long. Trimming stripped 4 bases from V and 8 bases from J, with 9 bases between. In germline, CDR1 is LNHDA, CDR2 SQIVND (reference sequence). The CDR3: CASSRNRDEQFF. CDR3 coding DNA: TGTGCCAGTAGTAGGAACAGAGATGAGCAGTTCTTC. Complete variable domain (other parts from reference TRBV19 and TRBJ2-1): DGGITQSPKYLFRKEGQNVTLSCEQNLNHDAMYWYRQDPGQGLRLIYYSQIVNDFQKGDIAEGYSVSREKKESFPLTVTSAQKNPTAFYLCASSRNRDEQFFGPGTRLTVL.

The J gene is TRBJ2-1, the V gene TRBV9, with D unresolved. The CDR3 is 14 amino acids. The germline V and J ends were trimmed by 0 bases and 7 bases, with 11 bases remaining between them. The germline CDR1 and CDR2 sequences are SGDLS and YYNGEE. CDR3 amino acids: CASSVGPDPNEQFF. CDR3 bases: TGTGCCAGCAGCGTAGGGCCCGATCCGAATGAGCAGTTCTTC.

The chain links TRBV5-4 to TRBJ2-7, with TRBD2 matching 14 bases. The CDR3 covers 17 residues. V dropped 4 bases and J dropped 7; count of bases not matched to a gene: 13. The germline gives CDR1 SGHNT, CDR2 YYREEE (reference sequence). CDR3 in DNA: TGTGCCAGCAGCCCCGGACTAGCGGGGGGACCCTCGGTGGAGCAGTACTTC. Encoded protein: CASSPGLAGGPSVEQYF.

The chain uses TRBV19 and TRBJ2-7; 7 bases agree with TRBD2. CDR1 is LNHDA and CDR2 is SQIVND in the germline V gene (reference sequence). V dropped 8 bases and J dropped 6; count of bases not matched to a gene: 7. This CDR3 contains 12 residues. The CDR3 sequence is CASGRGTFEQYF. The CDR3 DNA reads as TGTGCCAGTGGGCGGGGGACGTTCGAGCAGTACTTC. Looking up the rest from reference TRBV19 and TRBJ2-7 gives the full variable domain: DGGITQSPKYLFRKEGQNVTLSCEQNLNHDAMYWYRQDPGQGLRLIYYSQIVNDFQKGDIAEGYSVSREKKESFPLTVTSAQKNPTAFYLCASGRGTFEQYFGPGTRLTVT.